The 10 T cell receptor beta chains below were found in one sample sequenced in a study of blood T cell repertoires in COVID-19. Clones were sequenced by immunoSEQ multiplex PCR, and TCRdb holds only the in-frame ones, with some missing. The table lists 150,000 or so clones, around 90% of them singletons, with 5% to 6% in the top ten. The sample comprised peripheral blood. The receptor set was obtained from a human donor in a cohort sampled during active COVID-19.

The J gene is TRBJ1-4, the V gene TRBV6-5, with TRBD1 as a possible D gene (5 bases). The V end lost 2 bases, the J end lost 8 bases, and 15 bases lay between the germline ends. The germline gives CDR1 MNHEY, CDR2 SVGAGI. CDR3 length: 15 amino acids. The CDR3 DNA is TGTGCCAGCAGTTACCGGGGGGGGGTAGGAGAAAAACTGTTTTTT. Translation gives CASSYRGGVGEKLFF.

The CDR3 sequence is CSASGDRGRWDTQYF. The CDR3 DNA reads TGCAGTGCTAGTGGGGACAGGGGTAGGTGGGATACGCAGTATTTT. This chain connects TRBV20-1 to TRBJ2-3; 10 nucleotides align to TRBD1. The CDR3 runs 15 residues. The V and J ends lost 3 bases and 6 bases, in that order; junction bases with no gene match: 9. CDR1 and CDR2 from the germline V gene are DFQATT and SNEGSKA (reference sequence).

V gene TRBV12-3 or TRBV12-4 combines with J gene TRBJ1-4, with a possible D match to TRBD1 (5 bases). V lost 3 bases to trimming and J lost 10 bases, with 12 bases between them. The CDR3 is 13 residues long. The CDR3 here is CASSLRQGGKLFF. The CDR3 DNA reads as TGTGCCAGCAGTTTGAGGCAGGGAGGAAAACTGTTTTTT.

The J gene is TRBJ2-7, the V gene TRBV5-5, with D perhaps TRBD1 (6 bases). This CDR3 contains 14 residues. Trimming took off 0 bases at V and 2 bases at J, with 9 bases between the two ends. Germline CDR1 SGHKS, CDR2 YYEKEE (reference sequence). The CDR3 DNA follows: TGTGCCAGCAGCTTGGCAGGGGCGGCCTACGAGCAGTACTTC. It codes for CASSLAGAAYEQYF.

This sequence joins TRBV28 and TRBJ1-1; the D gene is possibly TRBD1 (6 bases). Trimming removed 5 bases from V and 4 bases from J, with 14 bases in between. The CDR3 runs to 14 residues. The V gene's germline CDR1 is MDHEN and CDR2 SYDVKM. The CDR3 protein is CASSPNREGTEAFF. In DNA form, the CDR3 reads TGTGCCAGCAGTCCGAACAGGGAAGGCACTGAAGCTTTCTTT.

CDR3 DNA: TGCGCCAGCAGCTTGGCAGGGTTCGGGTACGAGCAGTACTTC. Translated, it gives CASSLAGFGYEQYF. The chain recombines TRBV5-1 with TRBJ2-7; tentatively, D is TRBD1 (5 bases). Trimming shortened V by 0 bases and J by 4 bases, and 11 bases separated the two germline ends. The CDR3 sequence is 14 residues long. In germline, CDR1 is SGHRS, CDR2 YFSETQ.

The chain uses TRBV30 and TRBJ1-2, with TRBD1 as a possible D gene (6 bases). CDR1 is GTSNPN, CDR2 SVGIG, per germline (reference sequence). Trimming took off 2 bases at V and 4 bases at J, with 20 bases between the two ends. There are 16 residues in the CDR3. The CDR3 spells CAWSTAMGRGVYGYTF. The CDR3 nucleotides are TGTGCCTGGAGTACCGCCATGGGCAGGGGTGTCTATGGCTACACCTTC.

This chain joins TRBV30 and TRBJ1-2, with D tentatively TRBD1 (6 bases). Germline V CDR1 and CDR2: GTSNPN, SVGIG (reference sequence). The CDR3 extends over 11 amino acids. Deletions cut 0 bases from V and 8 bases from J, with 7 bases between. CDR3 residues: CAWSVRGGYTF. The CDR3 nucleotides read TGTGCCTGGAGTGTAAGGGGGGGCTACACCTTC. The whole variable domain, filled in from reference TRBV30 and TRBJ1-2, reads SQTIHQWPATLVQPVGSPLSLECTVEGTSNPNLYWYRQAAGRGLQLLFYSVGIGQISSEVPQNLSASRPQDRQFILSSKKLLLSDSGFYLCAWSVRGGYTFGSGTRLTVV.

The CDR3 sequence: CASSYSRASGTYEQYF. The CDR3 nucleotides read TGTGCCAGCAGTTACTCGAGGGCTAGCGGTACCTACGAGCAGTACTTC. V is TRBV6-6 and J is TRBJ2-7; TRBD2 matches at 7 bases. The CDR3 totals 16 residues. J gave up 2 bases and V 0 bases, and 7 bases lay outside the gene matches. The germline gives CDR1 MNHNY, CDR2 SVGAGI (reference sequence).

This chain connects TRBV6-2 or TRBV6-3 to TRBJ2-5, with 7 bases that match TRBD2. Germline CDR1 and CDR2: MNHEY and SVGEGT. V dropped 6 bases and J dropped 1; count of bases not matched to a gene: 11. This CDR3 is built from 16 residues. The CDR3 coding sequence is TGTGCCAGCAGCCCTGCGCGAGCGGGGACCCAAGAGACCCAGTACTTC. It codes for CASSPARAGTQETQYF.